This TCR beta chain was recovered during a study of T cells after yellow fever vaccination. They built TCR cDNA with 5'RACE template switching, a step that put in a universal primer site and UMIs. TCRdb redid the calling of the 5' RACE reads with MiXCR, one entry per CDR3 protein. Counted here are 400,000 or so distinct CDR3 sequences, roughly 20% occurring once; the ten biggest clones make up 15% to 20%. Trimming took off 2 bases at V and 0 bases at J, with 8 bases between the two ends. Germline V CDR1 and CDR2: SGHTA, FQGNSA. The CDR3 totals 15 residues. The V call is TRBV7-2, the J call TRBJ1-5, with D perhaps matching TRBD1 (6 bases). This receptor was obtained from a man aged 18 to 29 who received the YFV17D yellow fever vaccine. Sample: PBMCs, taken before the yellow fever booster vaccination. CDR3: CASSLYRDSNQPQHF. DNA of the CDR3: TGTGCCAGCAGCTTATACAGGGATAGCAATCAGCCCCAGCATTTT.